This entry describes one T cell receptor beta chain. The CDR3 sequence is 17 residues long. V was clipped by 0 bases and J by 13 bases; unmatched bases: 10. CDR1 and CDR2 from the germline V gene are LNHNV and YYDKDF (reference sequence). Only in-frame clones appear in the TCRdb table, and some are missing; sequencing was by immunoSEQ multiplex PCR. The sample contains around 51,000 clones, 88% of which appear only once. The data stem from a study of control samples from healthy donors and cancer patients. This TCR was recovered from a man in his fifties with head and neck cancer. The J gene is TRBJ2-1, the V gene TRBV15, with TRBD2 identical over 15 bases. The sample was PBMCs. The CDR3 region has the DNA TGTGCCACCAGCAGAGATCGAGAGGGGACTAGCGGGAGGCTTCAGTTCTTC. Translated, it gives CATSRDREGTSGRLQFF.